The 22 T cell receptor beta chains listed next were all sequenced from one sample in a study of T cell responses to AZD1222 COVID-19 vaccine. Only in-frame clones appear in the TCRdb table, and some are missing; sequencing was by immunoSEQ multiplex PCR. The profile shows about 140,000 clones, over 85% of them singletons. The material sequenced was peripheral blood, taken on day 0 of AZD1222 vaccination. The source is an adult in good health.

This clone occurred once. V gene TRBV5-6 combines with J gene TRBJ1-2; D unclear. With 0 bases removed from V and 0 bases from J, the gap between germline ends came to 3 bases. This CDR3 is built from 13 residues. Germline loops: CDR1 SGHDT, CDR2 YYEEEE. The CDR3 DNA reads TGTGCCAGCAGCTTGGAGCCTAACTATGGCTACACCTTC. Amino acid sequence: CASSLEPNYGYTF.

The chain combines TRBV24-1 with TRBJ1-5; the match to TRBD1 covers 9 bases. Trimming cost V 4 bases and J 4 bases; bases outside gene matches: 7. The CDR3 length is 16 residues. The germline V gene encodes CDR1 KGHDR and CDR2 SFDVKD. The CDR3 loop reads CATSDGTGLWNQPQHF. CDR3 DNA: TGTGCCACCAGTGACGGGACAGGGTTATGGAATCAGCCCCAGCATTTT.

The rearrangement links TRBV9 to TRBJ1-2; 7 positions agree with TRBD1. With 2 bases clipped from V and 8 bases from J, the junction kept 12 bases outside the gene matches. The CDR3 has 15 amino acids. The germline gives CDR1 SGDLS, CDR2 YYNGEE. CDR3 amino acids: CASSVAPDRDWGYTF. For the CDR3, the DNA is TGTGCCAGCAGCGTCGCCCCTGACAGGGACTGGGGCTACACCTTC.

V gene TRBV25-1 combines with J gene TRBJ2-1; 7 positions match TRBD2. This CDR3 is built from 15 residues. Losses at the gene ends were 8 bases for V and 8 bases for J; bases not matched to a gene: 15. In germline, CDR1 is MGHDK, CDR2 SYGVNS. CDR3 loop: CASRGPDGRRDEQFF. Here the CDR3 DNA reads TGTGCCAGCCGCGGGCCGGACGGGAGGAGAGATGAGCAGTTCTTC. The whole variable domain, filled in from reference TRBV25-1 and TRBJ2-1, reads EADIYQTPRYLVIGTGKKITLECSQTMGHDKMYWYQQDPGMELHLIHYSYGVNSTEKGDLSSESTVSRIRTEHFPLTLESARPSHTSQYLCASRGPDGRRDEQFFGPGTRLTVL.

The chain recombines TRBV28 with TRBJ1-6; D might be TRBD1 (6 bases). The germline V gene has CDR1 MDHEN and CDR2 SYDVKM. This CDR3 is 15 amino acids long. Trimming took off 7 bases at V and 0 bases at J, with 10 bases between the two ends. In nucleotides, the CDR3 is TGTGCCAGCACAGGGGTAAGCTCCTATAATTCACCCCTCCACTTT. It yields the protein CASTGVSSYNSPLHF.

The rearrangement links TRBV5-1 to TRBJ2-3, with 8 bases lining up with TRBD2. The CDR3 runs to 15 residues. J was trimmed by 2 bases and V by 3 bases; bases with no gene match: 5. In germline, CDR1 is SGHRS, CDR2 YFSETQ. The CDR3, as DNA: TGCGCCAGCAGCTCAGCGGGAGCCCTCACAGATACGCAGTATTTT. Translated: CASSSAGALTDTQYF.

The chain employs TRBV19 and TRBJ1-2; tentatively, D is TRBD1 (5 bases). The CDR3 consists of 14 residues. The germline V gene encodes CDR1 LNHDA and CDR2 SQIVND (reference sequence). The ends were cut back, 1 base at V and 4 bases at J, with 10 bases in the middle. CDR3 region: CASSIVRGIYGYTF. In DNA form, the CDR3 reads TGTGCCAGTAGTATAGTTCGGGGGATCTATGGCTACACCTTC.

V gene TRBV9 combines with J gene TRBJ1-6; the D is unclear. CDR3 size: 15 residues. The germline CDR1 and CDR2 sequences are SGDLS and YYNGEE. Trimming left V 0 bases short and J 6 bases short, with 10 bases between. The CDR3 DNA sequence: TGTGCCAGCAGCGTAGATTTACAGCCTAATTCACCCCTCCACTTT. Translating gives CASSVDLQPNSPLHF.

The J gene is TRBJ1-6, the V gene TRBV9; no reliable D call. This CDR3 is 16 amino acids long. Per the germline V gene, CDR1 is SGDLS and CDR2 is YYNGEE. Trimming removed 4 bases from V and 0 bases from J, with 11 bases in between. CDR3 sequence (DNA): TGTGCCAGCAGCCCGCAACAGAACTCCTATAATTCACCCCTCCACTTT. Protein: CASSPQQNSYNSPLHF.

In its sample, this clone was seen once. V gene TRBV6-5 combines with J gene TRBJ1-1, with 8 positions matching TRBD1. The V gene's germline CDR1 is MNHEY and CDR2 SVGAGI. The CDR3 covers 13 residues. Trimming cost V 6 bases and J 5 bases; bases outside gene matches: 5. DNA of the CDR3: TGTGCCAGCAGCCCAGGGGGCAGAACTGAAGCTTTCTTT. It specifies CASSPGGRTEAFF.

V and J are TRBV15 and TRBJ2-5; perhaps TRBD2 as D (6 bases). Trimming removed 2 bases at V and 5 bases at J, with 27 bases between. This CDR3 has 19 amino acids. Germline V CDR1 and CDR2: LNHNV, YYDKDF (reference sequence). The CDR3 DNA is TGTGCCACCAGCAGATCCCAATTCCACCGGGACTCCTTCGGGGAGACCCAGTACTTC. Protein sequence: CATSRSQFHRDSFGETQYF.

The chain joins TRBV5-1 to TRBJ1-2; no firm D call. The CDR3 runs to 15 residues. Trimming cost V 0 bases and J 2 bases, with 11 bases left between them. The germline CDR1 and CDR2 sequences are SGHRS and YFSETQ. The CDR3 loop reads CASSLAEGVNYGYTF. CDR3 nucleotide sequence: TGCGCCAGCAGCTTGGCGGAGGGCGTGAACTATGGCTACACCTTC. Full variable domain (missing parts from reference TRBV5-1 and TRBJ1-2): KAGVTQTPRYLIKTRGQQVTLSCSPISGHRSVSWYQQTPGQGLQFLFEYFSETQRNKGNFPGRFSGRQFSNSRSEMNVSTLELGDSALYLCASSLAEGVNYGYTFGSGTRLTVV.

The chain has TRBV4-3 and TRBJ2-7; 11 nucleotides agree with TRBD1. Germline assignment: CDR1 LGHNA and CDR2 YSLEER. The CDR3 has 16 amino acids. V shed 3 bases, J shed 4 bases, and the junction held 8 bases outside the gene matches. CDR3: CASSQGRTGGPYEQYF. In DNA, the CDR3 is TGCGCCAGCAGCCAGGGTAGGACAGGGGGCCCTTACGAGCAGTACTTC.

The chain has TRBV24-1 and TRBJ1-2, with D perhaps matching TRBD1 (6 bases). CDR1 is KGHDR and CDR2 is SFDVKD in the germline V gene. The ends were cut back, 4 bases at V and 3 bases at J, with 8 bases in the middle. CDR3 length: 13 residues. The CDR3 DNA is TGTGCCACCAGTGAAGGGGGGTACTATGGCTACACCTTC. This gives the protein CATSEGGYYGYTF.

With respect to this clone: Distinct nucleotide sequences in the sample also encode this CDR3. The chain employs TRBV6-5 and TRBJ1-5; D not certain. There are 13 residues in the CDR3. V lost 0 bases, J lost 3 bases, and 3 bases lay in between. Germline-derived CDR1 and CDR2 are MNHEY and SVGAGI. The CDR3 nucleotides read TGTGCCAGCAGTTACTCGTCCAATCAGCCCCAGCATTTT. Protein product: CASSYSSNQPQHF.

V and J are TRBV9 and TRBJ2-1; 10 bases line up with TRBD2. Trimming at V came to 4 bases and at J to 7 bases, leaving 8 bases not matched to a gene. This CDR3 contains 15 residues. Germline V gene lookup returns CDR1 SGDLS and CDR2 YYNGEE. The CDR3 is CASSFDLAGVNEQFF. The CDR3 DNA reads TGTGCCAGCAGCTTCGACCTAGCGGGAGTGAATGAGCAGTTCTTC. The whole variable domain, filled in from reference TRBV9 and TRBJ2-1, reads DSGVTQTPKHLITATGQRVTLRCSPRSGDLSVYWYQQSLDQGLQFLIQYYNGEERAKGNILERFSAQQFPDLHSELNLSSLELGDSALYFCASSFDLAGVNEQFFGPGTRLTVL.

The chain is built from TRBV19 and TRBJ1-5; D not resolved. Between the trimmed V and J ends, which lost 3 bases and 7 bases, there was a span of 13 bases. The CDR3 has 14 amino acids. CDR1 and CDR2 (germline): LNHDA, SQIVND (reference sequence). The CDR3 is CASSMSNLGQPQHF. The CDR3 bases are TGTGCCAGTAGTATGTCGAACCTGGGGCAGCCCCAGCATTTT.

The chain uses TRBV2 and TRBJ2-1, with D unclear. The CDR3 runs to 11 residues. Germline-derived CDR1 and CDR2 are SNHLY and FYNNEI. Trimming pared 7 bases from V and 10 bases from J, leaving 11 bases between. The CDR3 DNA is TGTGCCAGCACTACAGCCCGGGAGCAGTTCTTC. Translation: CASTTAREQFF. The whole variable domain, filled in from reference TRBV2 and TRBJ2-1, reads EPEVTQTPSHQVTQMGQEVILRCVPISNHLYFYWYRQILGQKVEFLVSFYNNEISEKSEIFDDQFSVERPDGSNFTLKIRSTKLEDSAMYFCASTTAREQFFGPGTRLTVL.

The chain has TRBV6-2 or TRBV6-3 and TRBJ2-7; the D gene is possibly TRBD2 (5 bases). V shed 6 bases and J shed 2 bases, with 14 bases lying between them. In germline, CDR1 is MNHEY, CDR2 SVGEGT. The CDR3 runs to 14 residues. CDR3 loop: CASRPSPVAYEQYF. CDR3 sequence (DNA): TGTGCCAGCAGGCCTAGCCCGGTCGCCTACGAGCAGTACTTC.

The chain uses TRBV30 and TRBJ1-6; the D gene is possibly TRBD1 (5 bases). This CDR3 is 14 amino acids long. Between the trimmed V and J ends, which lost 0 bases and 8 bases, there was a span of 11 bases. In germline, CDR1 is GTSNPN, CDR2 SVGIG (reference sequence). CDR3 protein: CAWSVGRVDSPLHF. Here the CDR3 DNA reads TGTGCCTGGAGTGTAGGCAGGGTAGATTCACCCCTCCACTTT.

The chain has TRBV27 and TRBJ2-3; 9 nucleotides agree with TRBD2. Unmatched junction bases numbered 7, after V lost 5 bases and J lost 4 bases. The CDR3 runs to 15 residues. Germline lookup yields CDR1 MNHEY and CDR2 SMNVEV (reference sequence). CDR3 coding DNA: TGTGCCAGCAGTCAAGCCGGGACTAGCTCAGATACGCAGTATTTT. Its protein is CASSQAGTSSDTQYF.

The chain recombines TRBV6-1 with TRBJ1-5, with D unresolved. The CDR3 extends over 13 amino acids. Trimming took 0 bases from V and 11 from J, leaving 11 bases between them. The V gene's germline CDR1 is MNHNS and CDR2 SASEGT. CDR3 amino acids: CASSEAIARTQHF. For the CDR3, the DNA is TGTGCCAGCAGTGAAGCGATTGCCAGAACCCAGCATTTT.